This T cell receptor beta chain was documented in a study of blood T cell repertoires in COVID-19. Whole-study context: Specimens from acute and convalescent COVID-19 originated in the United States, Italy and Spain. PBMCs, B-cell-depleted T cells, or T cells provided the cDNA or gDNA that made up the material.

Under the authors' procedure: Amplifying reference gene primers gave estimates of nucleated cell counts. Using immunoSEQ multiplex PCR, the repertoire was profiled, and TCRdb retains in-frame clones only, with some absent. The V and J calls and the clone size are those of that table, but D and trimming were determined from the DNA. The sample yields roughly 73,000 clones, 78% seen once. The V segment lost 6 bases and the J segment 4 bases; nucleotides outside the gene matches: 10. Germline V CDR1 and CDR2: LNHDA, SQIVND (reference sequence). The CDR3 has 16 residues. The material sequenced was peripheral blood. This clonotype was sampled from a human donor in a cohort sampled during active COVID-19. V and J are TRBV19 and TRBJ1-5, with 9 bases matching TRBD1. The CDR3 sequence is CASSDSGTGLNQPQHF. As DNA, the CDR3 is TGTGCCAGTAGCGACTCCGGGACAGGGCTGAATCAGCCCCAGCATTTT.